Following are 25 T cell receptor beta chains from one sample sequenced in a study of cytomegalovirus exposure and HLA in healthy donors listed by TCRdb under 2017. The library was obtained by the immunoSEQ multiplex PCR assay. For the multiplex PCR, a mixture combining 60 forward primers for TCR Vbeta segments and 13 reverse primers for TCR Jbeta segments was used. TCRdb took this table from immuneACCESS and kept in-frame rearrangements with V and J called. Such tables lack part of the clones; where checked against another copy, unresolved V genes explain under half of the gap, and the rest is unexplained. The sample data list about 140,000 clones, and roughly two thirds of these were observed just once. The ten biggest clones cover roughly 1.8% of the sample. The specimen was PBMCs. The source is a male donor in good health and CMV-seronegative.

This chain uses TRBV28 with TRBJ2-2, with 10 bases that match TRBD1. The CDR3 length is 15 residues. Germline V gene lookup returns CDR1 MDHEN and CDR2 SYDVKM. Trimming cost V 5 bases and J 5 bases; bases outside gene matches: 5. CDR3 protein: CASSRTGGRTGELFF. In DNA form, the CDR3 reads TGTGCCAGCAGTCGGACAGGGGGTCGAACCGGGGAGCTGTTTTTT.

This clone was observed a few times. This chain joins TRBV29-1 and TRBJ1-3, with TRBD1 matching 9 bases. The length of the CDR3 is 14 residues. Trimming took 7 bases from V and 0 from J; bases not matched to a gene: 4. From germline, CDR1 is SQVTM and CDR2 ANQGSEA. CDR3: CSGSGQGSGNTIYF. CDR3 coding DNA: TGCAGCGGATCGGGACAGGGCTCTGGAAACACCATATATTTT. Variable domain in full (rest from reference TRBV29-1 and TRBJ1-3): SAVISQKPSRDICQRGTSLTIQCQVDSQVTMMFWYRQQPGQSLTLIATANQGSEATYESGFVIDKFPISRPNLTFSTLTVSNMSPEDSSIYLCSGSGQGSGNTIYFGEGSWLTVV.

The chain combines TRBV11-2 with TRBJ2-6; TRBD1 matches at 9 bases. CDR3 length: 13 residues. V dropped 6 bases and J dropped 16; count of bases not matched to a gene: 10. Germline-derived CDR1 and CDR2 are SGHAT and FQNNGV. DNA of the CDR3: TGTGCCAGCAGGTTCGGGACAGGGACTCCACTGACTTTC. Translated, it gives CASRFGTGTPLTF.

This clone appeared once. This sequence joins TRBV1 and TRBJ2-1; TRBD1, the table's D call, lacks a check against the DNA. TRBV1 is deemed a pseudogene. The CDR3 covers 19 residues. This CDR3 is CTSSQDKGRELGTYNEQFF. The DNA for the CDR3 is TGCACCAGCAGCCAAGATAAGGGGCGAGAATTGGGAACCTACAATGAGCAGTTCTTC.

This sequence joins TRBV11-2 and TRBJ1-4; D ambiguous. This CDR3 comprises 16 residues. Per the germline V gene, CDR1 is SGHAT and CDR2 is FQNNGV. Trimming removed 7 bases from V and 0 bases from J, with 15 bases in between. In DNA form, the CDR3 reads TGTGCCAGCACCCTTAGAGGAGCAGCAACTAATGAAAAACTGTTTTTT. As protein: CASTLRGAATNEKLFF.

For the CDR3, the DNA is TGTGCCAGCTCACCTGGGGTAGGGGCACAGAATGAGCAGTTCTTC. It translates to CASSPGVGAQNEQFF. V gene TRBV18 combines with J gene TRBJ2-1; tentative D call: TRBD1 (5 bases). Trimming stripped 3 bases from V and 7 bases from J, with 16 bases between. Germline lookup yields CDR1 KGHSH and CDR2 LQKENI. The CDR3 spans 15 residues.

The chain couples TRBV9 to TRBJ2-5; TRBD2 might be the D (6 bases). In germline, CDR1 is SGDLS, CDR2 YYNGEE. There are 16 residues in the CDR3. V shed 4 bases and J shed 3 bases, with 19 bases lying between them. Written as DNA, the CDR3 is TGTGCCAGCAGCCCCCAGGGCGGGGTCAGGGAAGAGACCCAGTACTTC. Amino acids: CASSPQGGVREETQYF.

V is TRBV6-4 and J is TRBJ2-2; D is perhaps TRBD2 (5 bases). V lost 3 bases to trimming and J lost 5 bases, with 10 bases between them. Germline CDR1 is MRHNA and CDR2 is SNTAGT. The length of the CDR3 is 14 residues. CDR3 bases: TGTGCCAGCAGTGAGTTCTCGGGAACCGGGGAGCTGTTTTTT. Translating it yields CASSEFSGTGELFF.

The gene calls are TRBV11-2 and TRBJ2-7; D uncertain. CDR1 and CDR2 (germline): SGHAT, FQNNGV. Trimming stripped 2 bases from V and 3 bases from J, with 5 bases between. There are 12 residues in the CDR3. This CDR3 is CASSLIRYEQYF. CDR3 nucleotide sequence: TGTGCCAGCAGCTTAATTCGCTACGAGCAGTACTTC.

A single count supports this clone. V usage is TRBV9 and J usage is TRBJ2-2; the match to TRBD1 covers 7 bases. CDR1 and CDR2 (germline): SGDLS, YYNGEE. J lost 0 bases, V lost 3 bases, and 5 bases had no gene match. This CDR3 comprises 16 residues. CDR3 loop: CASSGGQSANTGELFF. CDR3 in DNA: TGTGCCAGCAGCGGGGGACAGTCTGCGAACACCGGGGAGCTGTTTTTT. The complete variable domain, with remaining parts taken from reference TRBV9 and TRBJ2-2, reads DSGVTQTPKHLITATGQRVTLRCSPRSGDLSVYWYQQSLDQGLQFLIQYYNGEERAKGNILERFSAQQFPDLHSELNLSSLELGDSALYFCASSGGQSANTGELFFGEGSRLTVL.

In the case of this clone: An end of the junction differs from the germline gene, which may be a read error. The V and J genes are TRBV5-1 and TRBJ1-2; 9 positions match TRBD1. The CDR3 is 16 residues long. Germline assignment: CDR1 SGHRS and CDR2 YFSETQ. CDR3 amino acids: CASSLSPGQGNYGYPF. In nucleotides, the CDR3 is TGCGCCAGCAGCTTGTCCCCGGGACAGGGAAACTATGGCTACCCCTTC.

This clone was detected once. The CDR3, as DNA: TGTGCCAGCAGCTTAGTTGCGGGGGGGCCCAATGAGCAGTTCTTC. Protein sequence: CASSLVAGGPNEQFF. V usage is TRBV7-9 and J usage is TRBJ2-1; TRBD2 matches 9 bases. Germline trimming cut 1 base from V and 6 bases from J; bases unmatched to any gene: 4. CDR1 and CDR2 from the germline V gene are SEHNR and FQNEAQ (reference sequence). This CDR3 comprises 15 residues.

J is TRBJ1-6 and V is TRBV7-2; 10 bases map to TRBD1. The CDR3 contains 17 residues. CDR1 and CDR2 from the germline V gene are SGHTA and FQGNSA. V shed 2 bases, J shed 9 bases, and the junction held 10 bases outside the gene matches. CDR3 sequence reads: CASSLRSRDRGGSPLHF. The CDR3 DNA reads as TGTGCCAGCAGCTTACGCAGCCGGGACAGGGGAGGTTCACCCCTCCACTTT.

This chain uses TRBV5-6 with TRBJ2-7; 8 bases line up with TRBD2. Germline trimming cut 6 bases from V and 3 bases from J; bases unmatched to any gene: 11. Germline CDR1 reads SGHDT; CDR2 reads YYEEEE. The CDR3 extends over 15 amino acids. CDR3 in DNA: TGTGCCAGCACCCCCAGGGGTAGCGGGGACTACGAGCAGTACTTC. Translation: CASTPRGSGDYEQYF.

Only a few counts were recorded for this clone. The chain recombines TRBV6-1 with TRBJ2-6, with a tentative D call TRBD2 (5 bases). The ends were cut back, 1 base at V and 4 bases at J, with 8 bases in the middle. The germline V gene encodes CDR1 MNHNS and CDR2 SASEGT. The CDR3 has 15 residues. This CDR3 reads CASSEGGSGANVLTF. CDR3 DNA: TGTGCCAGCAGTGAAGGAGGGTCAGGGGCCAACGTCCTGACTTTC.

V is TRBV5-1 and J is TRBJ1-2; tentatively, D is TRBD1 (5 bases). CDR3 length equals 13 residues. CDR1 SGHRS and CDR2 YFSETQ come from the germline V gene. V was trimmed by 2 bases and J by 8 bases, leaving 13 bases between them. The chain's CDR3 is CASSFTGFRGYTF. Here the CDR3 DNA reads TGCGCCAGCAGCTTCACAGGTTTTAGGGGCTACACCTTC.

J is TRBJ2-7 and V is TRBV7-6, with TRBD2 matching over 10 bases. The CDR3 is 19 amino acids. Germline CDR1 SGHVS, CDR2 FNYEAQ. With 4 bases clipped from V and 0 bases from J, the junction kept 15 bases outside the gene matches. DNA of the CDR3: TGTGCCAGCAGCTCCCAGGCGTCGGTAGCGGGGGGTTACTCCTACGAGCAGTACTTC. This encodes CASSSQASVAGGYSYEQYF.

The J gene is TRBJ2-7, the V gene TRBV7-8; 13 bases align to TRBD2. In germline, CDR1 is SGHVS, CDR2 FQNEAQ. The CDR3 covers 17 residues. J lost 7 bases, V lost 2 bases, and 11 bases had no gene match. CDR3 in DNA: TGTGCCAGCAGCTTACGAGGGACTAGCGGGGTGTCGGGGGAGCAGTACTTC. As protein: CASSLRGTSGVSGEQYF.

The chain uses TRBV19 and TRBJ1-2; D is perhaps TRBD1 (6 bases). This CDR3 spans 14 amino acids. Per germline, CDR1 LNHDA and CDR2 SQIVND (reference sequence). V shed 4 bases and J shed 6 bases, with 15 bases lying between them. The CDR3 spells CASSTGQQTDGYTF. The DNA for the CDR3 is TGTGCCAGTAGTACGGGACAACAAACGGATGGCTACACCTTC.

The genes are TRBV9 and TRBJ2-1; 7 nucleotides agree with TRBD1. V lost 4 bases to trimming and J lost 15 bases; unmatched junction nucleotides: 10. The length of the CDR3 is 12 residues. CDR1 SGDLS and CDR2 YYNGEE come from the germline V gene. The CDR3 DNA reads TGTGCCAGCAGCTTCCAGGGGGACACCTTGTTCTTC. Translation: CASSFQGDTLFF.

The genes are TRBV5-1 and TRBJ2-2, with D maybe TRBD1 (5 bases). Germline V CDR1 and CDR2: SGHRS, YFSETQ. With 4 bases removed from V and 7 bases from J, the gap between germline ends came to 14 bases. The CDR3 contains 14 residues. The CDR3 sequence is CASSRLRADGELFF. The CDR3 bases are TGCGCCAGCAGCCGACTCAGGGCGGACGGGGAGCTGTTTTTT.

This clone was recorded a few times. The chain carries TRBV28 and TRBJ2-3, with 8 bases fitting TRBD1. Germline CDR1 is MDHEN and CDR2 is SYDVKM. Losses at the gene ends were 4 bases for V and 3 bases for J; bases not matched to a gene: 9. This CDR3 spans 16 amino acids. CDR3 residues: CASSYPSGQGTDTQYF. CDR3 nucleotides: TGTGCCAGCAGTTACCCCAGCGGACAGGGTACAGATACGCAGTATTTT.

The chain employs TRBV7-6 and TRBJ2-3; TRBD1 matches at 7 bases. Germline V gene data show CDR1 as SGHVS and CDR2 as FNYEAQ. CDR3 length: 12 residues. V dropped 2 bases and J dropped 10; count of bases not matched to a gene: 3. DNA for the CDR3: TGTGCCAGCAGCTTACCCCAGGGGGCGCAGTATTTT. It encodes CASSLPQGAQYF.

The V and J genes are TRBV2 and TRBJ2-7; 11 bases fit TRBD1. There are 15 residues in the CDR3. The ends lost 6 bases at V and 2 bases at J; junction bases unmatched: 6. Germline loops: CDR1 SNHLY, CDR2 FYNNEI. The CDR3, as DNA: TGTGCCAGCAGAAGGACAGGGGGCGACACCTACGAGCAGTACTTC. Protein product: CASRRTGGDTYEQYF.

The CDR3 DNA is TGTGCCAGCAGCTTGGCCGGCGCGGTGGTTAACACTGAAGCTTTCTTT. This gives the protein CASSLAGAVVNTEAFF. V gene TRBV5-4 combines with J gene TRBJ1-1; no reliable D call. V gave up 0 bases and J gave up 2 bases, with 14 bases separating them. This CDR3 comprises 16 residues. CDR1 and CDR2 from the germline V gene are SGHNT and YYREEE (reference sequence).